These 21 T cell receptor beta chains originate from one sample sequenced in a study of control samples from healthy donors and cancer patients. Assay used: immunoSEQ multiplex PCR; TCRdb lists only in-frame clones, some missing. This sample yields about 180,000 clones, of which around nine tenths are seen a single time; 1.3% to 1.5% belongs to the top ten. The sample consisted of blood. These receptors originate from a man aged 30 to 45 in good health.

This sequence joins TRBV6-5 and TRBJ2-7; no firm D call. This CDR3 spans 11 amino acids. Per germline, CDR1 MNHEY and CDR2 SVGAGI. Trimming pared 8 bases from V and 6 bases from J, leaving 11 bases between. CDR3 bases: TGTGCCAGCCGAAAGGGCCTCGAGCAGTACTTC. It is translated as CASRKGLEQYF.

The rearrangement links TRBV15 to TRBJ1-2, with TRBD1 identical over 10 bases. Trimming cost V 5 bases and J 7 bases; bases outside gene matches: 10. Germline CDR1 reads LNHNV; CDR2 reads YYDKDF (reference sequence). This CDR3 spans 15 amino acids. The CDR3 bases are TGTGCCACCAGCTCCGGGACAGGGGTTGGTACTGGCTACACCTTC. This codes for CATSSGTGVGTGYTF.

V gene TRBV30 combines with J gene TRBJ2-7, with 9 nucleotides matching TRBD2. CDR1 and CDR2 from the germline V gene are GTSNPN and SVGIG (reference sequence). With 0 bases clipped from V and 4 bases from J, the junction kept 7 bases outside the gene matches. The CDR3 has 15 amino acids. CDR3 sequence: CAWSVLAGGPYEQYF. The CDR3 DNA is TGTGCCTGGAGTGTACTCGCGGGGGGGCCTTACGAGCAGTACTTC.

The V call is TRBV11-3, the J call TRBJ2-3, with a tentative D call TRBD1 (5 bases). The CDR3 length is 14 residues. V shed 5 bases and J shed 2 bases, with 11 bases lying between them. The germline V gene encodes CDR1 SGHNT and CDR2 YENEEA. CDR3 sequence reads: CASSLDRFTDTQYF. In nucleotides, the CDR3 is TGTGCCAGCAGCCTCGACAGATTCACAGATACGCAGTATTTT.

The CDR3 loop is CASSVGHGRSETQYF. The CDR3 nucleotides read TGTGCCAGCAGCGTAGGCCACGGGCGGTCAGAGACCCAGTACTTC. The chain carries TRBV9 and TRBJ2-5, with D unresolved. CDR1 is SGDLS and CDR2 is YYNGEE in the germline V gene. This CDR3 contains 15 residues. V was trimmed by 0 bases and J by 4 bases, leaving 13 bases between them.

This clone was recorded only once. V gene TRBV3-1 (or the pseudogene TRBV3-2) combines with J gene TRBJ1-4; TRBD1 is a possible D gene (6 bases). V was shortened by 0 bases and J by 11 bases, with 19 bases between the two germline ends. There are 16 residues in the CDR3. The V gene's germline CDR1 is LGHDT and CDR2 YNNKEL (reference sequence). CDR3 DNA: TGTGCCAGCAGCCAAGAGAGGACAGTTGGTAGTGCGAAACTGTTTTTT. Translating gives CASSQERTVGSAKLFF.

This chain joins TRBV5-5 and TRBJ2-3; 11 bases match TRBD1. The V and J ends lost 3 bases and 5 bases, in that order; junction bases with no gene match: 5. Per germline, CDR1 SGHKS and CDR2 YYEKEE (reference sequence). The CDR3 loop spans 15 amino acids. The CDR3, as DNA: TGTGCCAGCAGCTGGGACAGGGGGTCGGGAGATACGCAGTATTTT. Its translation is CASSWDRGSGDTQYF.

This chain links TRBV7-3 with TRBJ1-1, with TRBD1 identical over 7 bases. V lost 0 bases to trimming and J lost 1 base; unmatched junction nucleotides: 2. Germline V CDR1 and CDR2: SGHTA, FQGTGA. This CDR3 is built from 15 residues. The CDR3 reads CASSLTRTGNTEAFF. CDR3 coding DNA: TGTGCCAGCAGCTTAACCAGGACAGGGAACACTGAAGCTTTCTTT.

This sequence joins TRBV4-1 and TRBJ1-4; D may be TRBD1 (5 bases). This CDR3 has 16 residues. V dropped 0 bases and J dropped 5 bases, with 13 bases sitting between them. Germline-derived CDR1 and CDR2 are MGHRA and YSYEKL. The CDR3 coding sequence is TGCGCCAGCAGCCAAGAAGGGCAGGGACGGAATGAAAAACTGTTTTTT. It yields the protein CASSQEGQGRNEKLFF.

CDR3 in amino acids: CASTLSLLSNQPQHF. The DNA for the CDR3 is TGCGCCAGCACTCTCTCTCTGCTAAGCAATCAGCCCCAGCATTTT. The chain carries TRBV23-1 and TRBJ1-5, with D unresolved. TRBV23-1 is sorted into the ORF group, with uncertain function. CDR3 length equals 15 residues. Trimming took off 7 bases at V and 1 base at J, with 14 bases between the two ends.

The V call is TRBV24-1, the J call TRBJ2-7; 7 bases line up with TRBD1. V lost 4 bases, J lost 5 bases, and 10 bases stayed unmatched. The CDR3 consists of 15 residues. The germline V gene has CDR1 KGHDR and CDR2 SFDVKD. CDR3 sequence: CATSDKTTGSDEQYF. The DNA of the CDR3 is TGTGCCACCAGTGACAAAACGACAGGGTCCGACGAGCAGTACTTC.

The CDR3: CASSRQGWYGYTF. The CDR3 DNA sequence: TGTGCCAGCAGCCGACAGGGTTGGTATGGCTACACCTTC. V and J are TRBV3-1 (or the pseudogene TRBV3-2) and TRBJ1-2; 7 positions agree with TRBD1. Germline CDR1 LGHDT, CDR2 YNNKEL (reference sequence). CDR3 length: 13 amino acids. V lost 4 bases and J lost 5; bases outside the gene matches: 4.

The chain carries TRBV15 and TRBJ2-2; possibly TRBD2 for D (6 bases). The CDR3 has 13 amino acids. V was shortened by 1 base and J by 7 bases, with 7 bases between the two germline ends. Germline V gene data show CDR1 as LNHNV and CDR2 as YYDKDF (reference sequence). This chain's CDR3 is CATSRVSGGELFF. The CDR3 nucleotides read TGTGCCACCAGCAGAGTTAGCGGCGGGGAGCTGTTTTTT.

The J gene is TRBJ2-2, the V gene TRBV5-1, with 10 positions matching TRBD1. Per the germline V gene, CDR1 is SGHRS and CDR2 is YFSETQ. V dropped 4 bases and J dropped 0; count of bases not matched to a gene: 3. The CDR3 extends over 16 amino acids. CDR3 region: CASSVTGGSNTGELFF. The CDR3, as DNA: TGCGCCAGCAGCGTGACAGGGGGCTCGAACACCGGGGAGCTGTTTTTT.

The V gene is TRBV5-4, the J gene TRBJ2-5, with TRBD1 matching 10 bases. This CDR3 region has 16 residues. CDR1 is SGHNT, CDR2 YYREEE, per germline (reference sequence). After removal of 0 bases from V and 4 bases from J, the junction contained 6 bases not matched to a gene. The CDR3 sequence: CASSLGGTGAGETQYF. The DNA for the CDR3 is TGTGCCAGCAGCTTGGGGGGGACAGGGGCGGGAGAGACCCAGTACTTC.

This clone came up once. The chain combines TRBV5-1 with TRBJ1-1; no firm D call. V dropped 1 base and J dropped 2 bases, with 9 bases sitting between them. Germline CDR1 SGHRS, CDR2 YFSETQ. The CDR3 is 14 residues long. CDR3 residues: CASSLRQLNTEAFF. CDR3 bases: TGCGCCAGCAGCTTGCGGCAGCTCAACACTGAAGCTTTCTTT.

The gene calls are TRBV5-1 and TRBJ1-1; TRBD1 matches 9 bases. The J segment lost 4 bases and the V segment lost 0 bases, leaving 10 bases of the junction unmatched. The germline gives CDR1 SGHRS, CDR2 YFSETQ. The CDR3 is made up of 17 amino acids. CDR3 nucleotide sequence: TGCGCCAGCAGCTTGGGAGGGTGGGACAGGGTGAGCACTGAAGCTTTCTTT. Encoded protein: CASSLGGWDRVSTEAFF. Variable domain in full (rest from reference TRBV5-1 and TRBJ1-1): KAGVTQTPRYLIKTRGQQVTLSCSPISGHRSVSWYQQTPGQGLQFLFEYFSETQRNKGNFPGRFSGRQFSNSRSEMNVSTLELGDSALYLCASSLGGWDRVSTEAFFGQGTRLTVV.

This chain links TRBV6-1 with TRBJ1-1; 7 nucleotides align to TRBD1. The CDR3 is 16 amino acids. The germline gives CDR1 MNHNS, CDR2 SASEGT. The trim removed 6 bases at V and 0 bases at J, leaving 10 bases unmatched. CDR3 sequence: CASRERGRNLNTEAFF. Written as DNA, the CDR3 is TGTGCCAGCAGGGAAAGGGGGCGCAACCTGAACACTGAAGCTTTCTTT.

The CDR3 protein is CASSIPTGLIGYTF. The CDR3 DNA is TGTGCCAGTAGTATTCCCACAGGGCTGATCGGCTACACCTTC. The chain employs TRBV19 and TRBJ1-2; possibly TRBD1 for D (6 bases). The V end was cut by 3 bases, the J end by 8 bases, with 16 bases between. In germline, CDR1 is LNHDA, CDR2 SQIVND (reference sequence). CDR3 length: 14 residues.

The V gene is TRBV30, the J gene TRBJ1-5; D is uncertain. This CDR3 is built from 15 residues. V shed 3 bases and J shed 4 bases, with 16 bases lying between them. The germline CDR1 and CDR2 sequences are GTSNPN and SVGIG (reference sequence). The chain's CDR3 is CAWRGQYGENQPQHF. The CDR3, as DNA: TGTGCCTGGAGGGGCCAATACGGAGAAAATCAGCCCCAGCATTTT.

V usage is TRBV5-4 and J usage is TRBJ2-3; D perhaps matches TRBD2 (6 bases). Germline V gene lookup returns CDR1 SGHNT and CDR2 YYREEE (reference sequence). The CDR3 is made up of 17 amino acids. The V end was cut by 2 bases, the J end by 5 bases, with 21 bases between. CDR3: CASSFGGGGTRGDTQYF. The DNA for the CDR3 is TGTGCCAGCAGCTTTGGCGGAGGAGGGACCCGCGGAGATACGCAGTATTTT. The complete variable domain, with remaining parts taken from reference TRBV5-4 and TRBJ2-3, reads ETGVTQSPTHLIKTRGQQVTLRCSSQSGHNTVSWYQQALGQGPQFIFQYYREEENGRGNFPPRFSGLQFPNYSSELNVNALELDDSALYLCASSFGGGGTRGDTQYFGPGTRLTVL.